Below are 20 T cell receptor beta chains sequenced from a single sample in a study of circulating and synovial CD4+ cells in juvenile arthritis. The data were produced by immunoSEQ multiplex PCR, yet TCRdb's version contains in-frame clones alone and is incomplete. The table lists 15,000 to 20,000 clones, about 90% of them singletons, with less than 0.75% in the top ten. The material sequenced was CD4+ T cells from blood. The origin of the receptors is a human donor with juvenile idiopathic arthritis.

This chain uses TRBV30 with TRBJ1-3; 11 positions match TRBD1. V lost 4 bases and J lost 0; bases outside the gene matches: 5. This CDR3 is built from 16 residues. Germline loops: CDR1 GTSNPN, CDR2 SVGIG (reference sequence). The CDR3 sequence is CAWTSGTGGSGNTIYF. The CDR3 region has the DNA TGTGCCTGGACCTCGGGGACAGGGGGCTCTGGAAACACCATATATTTT.

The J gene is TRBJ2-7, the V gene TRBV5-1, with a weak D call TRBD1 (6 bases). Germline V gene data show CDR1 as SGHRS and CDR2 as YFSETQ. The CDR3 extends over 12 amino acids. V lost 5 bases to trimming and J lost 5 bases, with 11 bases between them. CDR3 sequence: CASRRQEDEQYF. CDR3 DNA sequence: TGCGCCAGCAGAAGACAGGAAGACGAGCAGTACTTC.

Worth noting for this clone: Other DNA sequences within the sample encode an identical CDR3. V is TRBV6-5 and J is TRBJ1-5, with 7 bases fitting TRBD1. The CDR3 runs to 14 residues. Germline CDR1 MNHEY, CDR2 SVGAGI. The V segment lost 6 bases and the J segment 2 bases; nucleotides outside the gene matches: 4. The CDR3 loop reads CASRGTVGNQPQHF. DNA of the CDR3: TGTGCCAGCAGGGGGACAGTTGGCAATCAGCCCCAGCATTTT.

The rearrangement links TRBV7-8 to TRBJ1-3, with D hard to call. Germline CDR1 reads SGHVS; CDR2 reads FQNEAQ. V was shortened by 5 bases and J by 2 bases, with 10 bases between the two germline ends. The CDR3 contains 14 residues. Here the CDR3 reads CASSRLGAGNTIYF. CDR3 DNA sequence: TGTGCCAGCAGCCGCCTAGGAGCTGGAAACACCATATATTTT.

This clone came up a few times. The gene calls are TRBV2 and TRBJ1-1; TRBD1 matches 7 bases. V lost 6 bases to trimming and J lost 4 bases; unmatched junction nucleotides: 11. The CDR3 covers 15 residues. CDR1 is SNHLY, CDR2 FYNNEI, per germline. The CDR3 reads CASSREQGSGTEAFF. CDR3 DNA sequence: TGTGCCAGCAGCCGCGAACAGGGGTCGGGCACTGAAGCTTTCTTT.

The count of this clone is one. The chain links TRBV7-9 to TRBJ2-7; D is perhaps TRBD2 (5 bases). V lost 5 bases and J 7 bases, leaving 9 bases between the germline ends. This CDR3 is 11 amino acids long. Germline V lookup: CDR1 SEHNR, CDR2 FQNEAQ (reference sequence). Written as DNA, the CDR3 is TGTGCCAGCAGCCCGGGGAGTGAGCAGTACTTC. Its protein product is CASSPGSEQYF.

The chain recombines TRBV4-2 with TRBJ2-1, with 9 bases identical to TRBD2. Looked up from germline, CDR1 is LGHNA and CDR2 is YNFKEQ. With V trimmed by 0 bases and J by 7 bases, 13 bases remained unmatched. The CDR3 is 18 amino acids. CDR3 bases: TGTGCCAGCAGCCAAGAAAAATTTCGGCGGGAGGGCCGGAATGAGCAGTTCTTC. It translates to CASSQEKFRREGRNEQFF.

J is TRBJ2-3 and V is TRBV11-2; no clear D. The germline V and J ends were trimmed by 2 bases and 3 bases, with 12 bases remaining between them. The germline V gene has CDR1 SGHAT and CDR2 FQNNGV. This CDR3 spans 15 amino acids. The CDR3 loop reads CASSLFRSVTDTQYF. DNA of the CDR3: TGTGCCAGCAGCTTATTTAGGAGCGTTACAGATACGCAGTATTTT.

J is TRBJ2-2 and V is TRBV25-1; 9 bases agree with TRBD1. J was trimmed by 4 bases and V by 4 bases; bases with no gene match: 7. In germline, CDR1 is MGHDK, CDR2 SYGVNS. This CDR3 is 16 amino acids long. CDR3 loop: CASSVDRGMGTGELFF. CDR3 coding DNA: TGTGCCAGCAGTGTGGACAGGGGTATGGGCACCGGGGAGCTGTTTTTT.

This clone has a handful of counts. The CDR3: CASSGLSREQYF. In nucleotides, the CDR3 is TGTGCCAGCTCGGGACTCTCCAGGGAGCAGTACTTC. The genes are TRBV18 and TRBJ2-7; tentatively, D is TRBD2 (6 bases). The CDR3 sequence is 12 residues long. Germline V gene data show CDR1 as KGHSH and CDR2 as LQKENI. The germline V and J ends were trimmed by 6 bases and 7 bases, with 13 bases remaining between them.

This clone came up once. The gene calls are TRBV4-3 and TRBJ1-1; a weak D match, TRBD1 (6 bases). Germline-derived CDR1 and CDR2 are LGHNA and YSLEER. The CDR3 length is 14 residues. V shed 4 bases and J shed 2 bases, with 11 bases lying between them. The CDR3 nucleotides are TGCGCCAGCAGCCCCGGACAGACAAACACTGAAGCTTTCTTT. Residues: CASSPGQTNTEAFF.

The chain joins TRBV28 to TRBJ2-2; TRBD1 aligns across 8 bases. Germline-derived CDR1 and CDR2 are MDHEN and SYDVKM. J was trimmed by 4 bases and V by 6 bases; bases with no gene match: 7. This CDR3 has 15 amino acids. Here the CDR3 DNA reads TGTGCCAGCAGGCTGCAGGGGGCGGGCACCGGGGAGCTGTTTTTT. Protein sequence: CASRLQGAGTGELFF.

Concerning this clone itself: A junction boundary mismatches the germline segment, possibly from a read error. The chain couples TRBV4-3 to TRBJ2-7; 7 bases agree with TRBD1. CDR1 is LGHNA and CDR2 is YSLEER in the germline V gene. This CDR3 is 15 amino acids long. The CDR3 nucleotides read TGCGCCAGCAGCCAAGATATCGGTCGAGGGGGCGAGGAGTACTTC. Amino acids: CASSQDIGRGGEEYF.

In DNA, the CDR3 is TGTGCTAGTGGTTTGGCCCGCGGGACAGGGGGAGGCCGCCAAGAGACCCAGTACTTC. It is translated as CASGLARGTGGGRQETQYF. The V call is TRBV12-5, the J call TRBJ2-5; 11 positions match TRBD1. The germline CDR1 and CDR2 sequences are LGHNT and FRNRAP. The CDR3 runs 19 residues. Trimming at V came to 1 base and at J to 1 base, leaving 11 bases not matched to a gene.

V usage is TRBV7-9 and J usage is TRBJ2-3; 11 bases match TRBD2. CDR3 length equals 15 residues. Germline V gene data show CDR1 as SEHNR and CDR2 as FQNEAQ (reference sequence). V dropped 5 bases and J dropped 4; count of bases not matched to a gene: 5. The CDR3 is CASSRTSGGADTQYF. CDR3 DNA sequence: TGTGCCAGCAGCCGAACTAGCGGGGGTGCAGATACGCAGTATTTT.

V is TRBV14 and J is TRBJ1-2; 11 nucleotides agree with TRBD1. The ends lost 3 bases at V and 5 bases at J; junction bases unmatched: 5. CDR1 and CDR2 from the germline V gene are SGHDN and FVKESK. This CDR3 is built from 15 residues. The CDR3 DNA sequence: TGTGCCAGCAGCCAGGACAGGGGGCGCATTTATGGCTACACCTTC. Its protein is CASSQDRGRIYGYTF.

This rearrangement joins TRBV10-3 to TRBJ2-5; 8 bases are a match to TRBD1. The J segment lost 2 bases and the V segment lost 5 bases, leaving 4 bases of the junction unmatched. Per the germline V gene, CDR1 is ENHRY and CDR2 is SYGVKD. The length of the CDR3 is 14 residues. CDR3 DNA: TGTGCCATCAGTCCCTGGGACAGGCAAGAGACCCAGTACTTC. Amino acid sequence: CAISPWDRQETQYF.

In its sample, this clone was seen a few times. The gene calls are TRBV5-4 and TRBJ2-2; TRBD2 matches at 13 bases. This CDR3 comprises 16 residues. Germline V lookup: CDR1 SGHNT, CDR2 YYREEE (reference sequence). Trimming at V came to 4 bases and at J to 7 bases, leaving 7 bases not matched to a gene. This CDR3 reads CASSPGLAGVVGELFF. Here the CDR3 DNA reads TGTGCCAGCAGCCCCGGACTAGCGGGAGTTGTCGGGGAGCTGTTTTTT.

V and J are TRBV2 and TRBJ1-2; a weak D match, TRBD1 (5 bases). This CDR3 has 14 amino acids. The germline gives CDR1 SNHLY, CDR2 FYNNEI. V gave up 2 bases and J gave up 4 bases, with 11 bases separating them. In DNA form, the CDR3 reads TGTGCCAGCAGTGAAAATAGGGGCAGCTATGGCTACACCTTC. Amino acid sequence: CASSENRGSYGYTF.

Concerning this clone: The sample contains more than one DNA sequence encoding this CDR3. The CDR3 loop reads CASSRGTGGVSGELFF. The CDR3 region has the DNA TGCGCCAGCAGCAGGGGTACAGGGGGAGTATCCGGGGAGCTGTTTTTT. The chain uses TRBV5-1 and TRBJ2-2; 8 bases are shared with TRBD1. This CDR3 has 16 amino acids. Looked up from germline, CDR1 is SGHRS and CDR2 is YFSETQ. J gave up 6 bases and V 4 bases, and 11 bases lay outside the gene matches.